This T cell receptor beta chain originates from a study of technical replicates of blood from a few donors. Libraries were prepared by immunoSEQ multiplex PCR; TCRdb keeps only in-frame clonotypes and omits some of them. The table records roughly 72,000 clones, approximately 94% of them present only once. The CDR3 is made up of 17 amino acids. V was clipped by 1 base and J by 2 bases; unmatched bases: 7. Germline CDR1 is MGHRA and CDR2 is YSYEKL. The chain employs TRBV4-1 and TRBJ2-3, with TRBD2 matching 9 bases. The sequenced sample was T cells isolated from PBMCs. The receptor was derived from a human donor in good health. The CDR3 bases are TGCGCCAGCAGCCAAGTACGACTAGCGGATTACACAGATACGCAGTATTTT. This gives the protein CASSQVRLADYTDTQYF.